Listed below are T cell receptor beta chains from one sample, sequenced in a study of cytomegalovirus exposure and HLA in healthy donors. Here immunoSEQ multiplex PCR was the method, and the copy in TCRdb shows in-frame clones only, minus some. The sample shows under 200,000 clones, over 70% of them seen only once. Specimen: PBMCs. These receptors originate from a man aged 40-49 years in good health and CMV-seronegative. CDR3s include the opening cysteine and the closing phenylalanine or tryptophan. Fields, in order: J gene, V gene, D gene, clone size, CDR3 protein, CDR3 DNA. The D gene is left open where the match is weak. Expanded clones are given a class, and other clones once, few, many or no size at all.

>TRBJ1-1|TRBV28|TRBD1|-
CASSPPTGGMNTEAFF
TGTGCCAGCAGCCCTCCCACAGGGGGCATGAACACTGAAGCTTTCTTT
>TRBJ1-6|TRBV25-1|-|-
CASSRGVASPLHF
TGTGCCAGCTCCAGGGGAGTAGCCTCACCCCTCCACTTT
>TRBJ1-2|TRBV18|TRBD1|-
CASSPQTGTDYDGYTF
TGTGCCAGCTCACCACAAACCGGGACAGATTACGATGGCTACACCTTC
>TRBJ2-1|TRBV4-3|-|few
CASSQGIGGPLYEQFF
TGCGCCAGCAGCCAAGGGATAGGAGGGCCCCTTTATGAGCAGTTCTTC
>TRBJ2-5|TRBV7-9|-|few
CASSLVRGGGETQYF
TGTGCCAGCAGCTTAGTGCGGGGCGGTGGGGAGACCCAGTACTTC
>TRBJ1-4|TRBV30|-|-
CAWSVPGFREKLFF
TGTGCCTGGAGTGTACCGGGGTTCCGGGAAAAACTGTTTTTT
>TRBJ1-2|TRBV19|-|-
CASSIPDRGGYTF
TGTGCCAGTAGTATTCCCGACAGAGGAGGCTACACCTTC
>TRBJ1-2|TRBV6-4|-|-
CASSESGVGYTF
TGTGCCAGCAGTGAATCTGGAGTGGGCTACACCTTC
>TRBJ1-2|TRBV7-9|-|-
CSSSLARTNGYTF
TGTTCCAGCAGCTTAGCAAGGACAAACGGCTACACCTTC
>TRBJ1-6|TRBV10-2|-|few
CASSESPGYNSPLHF
TGCGCCAGCAGTGAGTCTCCGGGGTATAATTCACCCCTCCACTTT
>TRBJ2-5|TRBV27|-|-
CASSGTYETQYF
TGTGCCAGCAGCGGGACATACGAGACCCAGTACTTC
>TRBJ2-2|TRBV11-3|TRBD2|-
CASSPGQGTSSGGAHGELFF
TGTGCCAGCAGCCCGGGACAGGGGACCTCTAGCGGGGGGGCACACGGGGAGCTGTTTTTT
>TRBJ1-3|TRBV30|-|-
CAYDTGSGNTIYF
TGTGCTTACGACACAGGGTCAGGAAACACCATATATTTT
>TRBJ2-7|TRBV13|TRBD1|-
CASSRATGGEQYF
TGTGCCAGCAGCCGGGCGACAGGGGGCGAGCAGTACTTC
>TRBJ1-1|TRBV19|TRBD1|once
CASSRDSLEAFF
TGTGCCAGTAGTCGGGACAGCCTAGAAGCTTTCTTT
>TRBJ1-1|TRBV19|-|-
CASSIEGRRTKAEAFF
TGTGCCAGTAGTATAGAGGGCAGGAGGACGAAGGCTGAAGCTTTCTTT
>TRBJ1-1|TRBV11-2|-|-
CASSSPRSRGFMNTEAFF
TGTGCCAGCAGCTCCCCTCGTAGTAGGGGTTTTATGAACACTGAAGCTTTCTTT
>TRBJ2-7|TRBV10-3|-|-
CAISELRYEQYF
TGTGCCATCAGTGAGTTGCGGTACGAGCAGTACTTC
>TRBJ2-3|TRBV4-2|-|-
CASSQDYISTDTQYF
TGTGCCAGCAGCCAAGATTACATTAGCACAGATACGCAGTATTTT
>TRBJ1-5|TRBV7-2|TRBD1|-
CASSLSRGRNQPQHF
TGTGCCAGCAGCTTAAGCAGGGGGAGGAATCAGCCCCAGCATTTT
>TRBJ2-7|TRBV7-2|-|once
CASSLDRRRTYEQYF
TGTGCCAGCAGCCTAGACAGGCGGCGAACCTACGAGCAGTACTTC